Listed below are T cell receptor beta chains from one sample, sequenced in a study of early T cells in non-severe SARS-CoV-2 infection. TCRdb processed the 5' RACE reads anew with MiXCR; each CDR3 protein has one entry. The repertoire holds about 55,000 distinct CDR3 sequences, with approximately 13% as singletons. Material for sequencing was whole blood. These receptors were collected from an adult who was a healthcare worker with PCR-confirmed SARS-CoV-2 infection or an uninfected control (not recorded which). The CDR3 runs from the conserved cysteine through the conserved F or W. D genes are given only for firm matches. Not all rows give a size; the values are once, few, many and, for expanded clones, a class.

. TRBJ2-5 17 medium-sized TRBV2 TGTGCCAGCACTTCGGCATTTGGTAGAGCGGAACAAGAGACCCAGTACTTC CASTSAFGRAEQETQYF
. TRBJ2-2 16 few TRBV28 TGTGCCAGCACCGGAGGGGGGCAGGGAAACACCGGGGAGCTGTTTTTT CASTGGGQGNTGELFF
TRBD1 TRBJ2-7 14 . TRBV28 TGTGCCAGCAGACCCGGGACAGGGTCCTACGAGCAGTACTTC CASRPGTGSYEQYF
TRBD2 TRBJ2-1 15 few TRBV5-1 TGCGCCAGCAGCTATAGCGGGATCTCCTACAATGAGCAGTTCTTC CASSYSGISYNEQFF
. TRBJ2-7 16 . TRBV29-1 TGCAGCGCCCGCCAGAGAGGCAGGGGGGACCTCGGCGAGCAGTACTTC CSARQRGRGDLGEQYF
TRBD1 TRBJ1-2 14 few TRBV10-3 TGTGCCATCAGAGAGACAGGGGGGGACTATGGCTACACCTTC CAIRETGGDYGYTF
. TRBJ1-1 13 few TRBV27 TGTGCCAGCAGTTTAGTTTGGGGAACTGAAGCTTTCTTT CASSLVWGTEAFF
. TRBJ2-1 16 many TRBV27 TGTGCCAGCAGTCTCCGGGACTGGCCCCCGGCCAATGAGCAGTTCTTC CASSLRDWPPANEQFF
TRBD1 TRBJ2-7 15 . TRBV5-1 TGCGCCAGCAGCTTGGAGGGACAGGGGGCCCAGGAGCAGTACTTC CASSLEGQGAQEQYF
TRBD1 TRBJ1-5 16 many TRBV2 TGTGCCAGCAGTGAATGGGGACAGGGGGCTAATCAGCCCCAGCATTTT CASSEWGQGANQPQHF
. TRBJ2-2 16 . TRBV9 TGTGCCAGCAGCGATTCCAGGGGTCTGAACACCGGGGAGCTGTTTTTT CASSDSRGLNTGELFF
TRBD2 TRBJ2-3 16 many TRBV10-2 TGCGCCAGCAGTGAGACCGCCGGGACTAGCTCCCGCACGCAGTATTTT CASSETAGTSSRTQYF
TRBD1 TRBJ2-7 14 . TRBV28 TGTGCCAGCAGGACCGGGACAGGATCCTACGAGCAGTACTTC CASRTGTGSYEQYF
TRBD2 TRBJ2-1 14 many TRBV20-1 TGCAGTGCCCGGGGACTAGCGGGGAGGAATGAGCAGTTCTTC CSARGLAGRNEQFF
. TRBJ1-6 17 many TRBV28 TGTGCCAGCAGTTTCCTGGGCGTAGGGGGAATAGGATCACCCCTCCACTTT CASSFLGVGGIGSPLHF
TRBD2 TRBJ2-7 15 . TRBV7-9 TGTGCCAGCAGCCCTAGACTAGCGGGGACCTACGAGCAGTACTTC CASSPRLAGTYEQYF
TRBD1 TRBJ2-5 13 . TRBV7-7 TGTGCCAGCAGCTTGGGACAGACGGAGACCCAGTACTTC CASSLGQTETQYF
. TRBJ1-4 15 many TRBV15 TGTGCCACCAGCAGAGTGGACAGTCCGAATGAAAAACTGTTTTTT CATSRVDSPNEKLFF
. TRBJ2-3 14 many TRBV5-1 TGCGCCAGCAGCTTTGAGGGAGCCACAGATACGCAGTATTTT CASSFEGATDTQYF
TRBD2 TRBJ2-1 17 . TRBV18 TGTGCCAGCTCATCGGGACTAGCGGGAGGGCCACACAATGAGCAGTTCTTC CASSSGLAGGPHNEQFF
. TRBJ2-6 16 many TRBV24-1 TGTGCCACCAGTGCGGGGCATAGCTCTGGGGCCAACGTCCTGACTTTC CATSAGHSSGANVLTF
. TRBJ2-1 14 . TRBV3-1 TGTGCCAGCAGCCATTCTAGCAATTACAATGAGCAGTTCTTC CASSHSSNYNEQFF
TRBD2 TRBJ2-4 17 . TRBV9 TGTGCCAGCAGCCCTCGACTAGCGGGTCAAGGGAAAAACATTCAGTACTTC CASSPRLAGQGKNIQYF
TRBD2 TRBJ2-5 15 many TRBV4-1 TGCGCCAGCAGCCAGATGACTAGCGCTCAAGAGACCCAGTACTTC CASSQMTSAQETQYF
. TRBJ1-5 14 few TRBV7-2 TGTGCCAGCAGCTTATCGGGGCGCAATCAGCCCCAGCATTTT CASSLSGRNQPQHF
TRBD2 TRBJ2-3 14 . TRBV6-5 TGTGCCAGCAGGGGACTAGCCCTCACAGATACGCAGTATTTT CASRGLALTDTQYF
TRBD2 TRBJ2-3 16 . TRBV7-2 TGTGCCAGCAGCTTAGATGCGGGAGCGGCCACAGATACGCAGTATTTT CASSLDAGAATDTQYF
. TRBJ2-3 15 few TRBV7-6 TGTGCCAGCAGCTTTAGGACTGGCTTCTCGGATACGCAGTATTTT CASSFRTGFSDTQYF
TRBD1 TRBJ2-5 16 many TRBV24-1 TGTGCCACCAGTGATCCAAATGACAGGGGGAAAGAGACCCAGTACTTC CATSDPNDRGKETQYF
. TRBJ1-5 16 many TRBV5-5 TGTGCCAGCAGCTTGACCGGGACCGGGGGGAATCAGCCCCAGCATTTT CASSLTGTGGNQPQHF
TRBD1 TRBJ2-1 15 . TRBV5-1 TGCGCCAGCAGCTTAGGACAGGGTTCCTACAATGAGCAGTTCTTC CASSLGQGSYNEQFF
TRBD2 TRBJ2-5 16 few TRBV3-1 TGTGCCAGCAGACCGGGACTAGCGGAGGTTGGCGAGACCCAGTACTTC CASRPGLAEVGETQYF
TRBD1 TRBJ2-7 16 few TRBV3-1 TGTGCCAGCAGCCTGTCCGGGACAGCACACGAATACGAGCAGTACTTC CASSLSGTAHEYEQYF
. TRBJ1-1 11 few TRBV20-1 TGCAGTGCTAGAGGCAACACTGAAGCTTTCTTT CSARGNTEAFF
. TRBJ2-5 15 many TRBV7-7 TGTGCCAGCAGCCCACGCCGGACTCCGGAAGGGACCCAGTACTTC CASSPRRTPEGTQYF
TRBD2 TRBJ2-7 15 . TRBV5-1 TGCGCCAGCAGCTCGACTAGCGGAGTAGCCTACGAGCAGTACTTC CASSSTSGVAYEQYF
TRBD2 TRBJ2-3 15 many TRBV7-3 TGTGCCAGCAGCTCACTAGCGGGAGGGGAAGATACGCAGTATTTT CASSSLAGGEDTQYF
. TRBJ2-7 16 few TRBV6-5 TGTGCCAGCAGTTACTCGTCCGGGGGCGCAACCTACGAGCAGTACTTC CASSYSSGGATYEQYF
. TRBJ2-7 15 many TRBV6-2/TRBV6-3 TGTGCCAGCAGTTCGGGGAGGCGCCCCCCCTACGAGCAGTACTTC CASSSGRRPPYEQYF
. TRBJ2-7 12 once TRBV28 TGTGCCAGCAGCCTCAGCGGGTACGAGCAGTACTTC CASSLSGYEQYF
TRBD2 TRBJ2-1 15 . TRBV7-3 TGTGCCAGCGGGGACCCGGAACTAGCGTACAATGAGCAGTTCTTC CASGDPELAYNEQFF
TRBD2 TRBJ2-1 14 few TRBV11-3 TGTGCCAGCAGCCGAGAAGGGCTAGCGGGTGAGCAGTTCTTC CASSREGLAGEQFF
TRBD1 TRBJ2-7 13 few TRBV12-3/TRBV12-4 TGTGCCAGCGCGACAGGGGCCGTCTACGAGCAGTACTTC CASATGAVYEQYF
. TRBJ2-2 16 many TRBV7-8 TGTGCCAGCAGCGCCTACAGGGTCGCGAACACCGGGGAGCTGTTTTTT CASSAYRVANTGELFF
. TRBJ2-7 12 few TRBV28 TGTGCCAGCGGCACCGGGAAACGCGAGCAGTACTTC CASGTGKREQYF
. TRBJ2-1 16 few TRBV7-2 TGTGCCAGCAGCGCCCGAGGCGTCGGCTCCTACAATGAGCAGTTCTTC CASSARGVGSYNEQFF
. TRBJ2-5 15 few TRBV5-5 TGTGCCAGCAGCGTGGGACCGGAGGGCCAAGAGACCCAGTACTTC CASSVGPEGQETQYF
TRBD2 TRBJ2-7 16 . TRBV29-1 TGCAGCGTCGGCGACTTAGCGGGAGGTAGCTCCTACGAGCAGTACTTC CSVGDLAGGSSYEQYF
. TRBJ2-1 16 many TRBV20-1 TGCAGTGCTAGCGGGACCGACCTTAGCTCCTACAATGAGCAGTTCTTC CSASGTDLSSYNEQFF
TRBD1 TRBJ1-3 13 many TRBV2 TGTGCCAGCACACAGGGGATGGGAAACACCATATATTTT CASTQGMGNTIYF
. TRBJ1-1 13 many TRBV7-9 TGTGCCAGCAGCTCTGGCGGGGGCCATGAAGCTTTCTTT CASSSGGGHEAFF
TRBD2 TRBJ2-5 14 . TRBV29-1 TGCAGCGTCCCGGCGGGGGGAGGGGAAGAGACCCAGTACTTC CSVPAGGGEETQYF
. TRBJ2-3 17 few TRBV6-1 TGTGCCAGCAGTGAAGGCGCGATAATATCTGGCACAGATACGCAGTATTTT CASSEGAIISGTDTQYF
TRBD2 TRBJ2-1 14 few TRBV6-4 TGTGCCAGCAGCGAAGCGGGAGGGGTCAATGAGCAGTTCTTC CASSEAGGVNEQFF
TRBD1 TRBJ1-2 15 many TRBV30 TGTGCCTGGAGGAGAATAGGAGGGGGCGGCTATGGCTACACCTTC CAWRRIGGGGYGYTF
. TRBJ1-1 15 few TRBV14 TGTGCCAGCAGCCAATGGAGGGGTCAGCGGGCTGAAGCTTTCTTT CASSQWRGQRAEAFF
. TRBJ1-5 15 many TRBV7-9 TGTGCCAGCAGCCTCTCCGGGCCCGGGGATCAGCCCCAGCATTTT CASSLSGPGDQPQHF